The rows below give T cell receptor beta chains drawn from one sample of a study of CD8+ T cells in alopecia areata. Repertoires were generated with immunoSEQ multiplex PCR, while TCRdb's copy carries only in-frame clones and drops some. The sample lists 140,000 or so clones, approximately 50% occurring once. Source: CD4+ T cells sorted from blood, taken at week 0. The receptor set was obtained from a human donor with alopecia areata. Each CDR3 is given with its conserved first and last residue. D genes are given only for firm matches. A clone size is listed for some rows: how often the clone was seen (once, few, many), or a class if it is expanded.

>TRBV7-2|few|TRBD1|TRBJ2-7
TGTGCCAGCAGCTTCGAGACAGGGATCTACGAGCAGTACTTC
CASSFETGIYEQYF
>TRBV7-8|-|-|TRBJ2-5
TGTGCCAGCAGCCCGGCACAAGAGACCCAGTACTTC
CASSPAQETQYF
>TRBV19|-|-|TRBJ1-5
TGTGCCAGTAGCCAGAACAGGGTCCAGCCCCAGCATTTT
CASSQNRVQPQHF
>TRBV27|few|TRBD1|TRBJ2-5
TGTGCCAGCAGCCGGGGGACAGGGGGATACCAAGAGACCCAGTACTTC
CASSRGTGGYQETQYF
>TRBV2|few|-|TRBJ2-1
TGTGCCAGCAGTGCCGGACTGGGCTCCTACAATGAGCAGTTCTTC
CASSAGLGSYNEQFF
>TRBV27|-|TRBD1|TRBJ1-4
TGTGCCAGCAGCGACAGGGTGAATGAAAAACTGTTTTTT
CASSDRVNEKLFF
>TRBV2|-|-|TRBJ1-5
TGTGCCAGCAGTGATTCAGGCAGCGCGCATTTT
CASSDSGSAHF
>TRBV20-1|-|-|TRBJ2-7
TGCAGTGCAAAGGACCTCTACGAGCAGTACTTC
CSAKDLYEQYF
>TRBV9|-|-|TRBJ1-2
TGTGCCAGCAGCCCCTCCGGCAGGCTGGAACTTGGCTACACCTTC
CASSPSGRLELGYTF
>TRBV5-4|-|TRBD2|TRBJ2-1
TGTGCCAGCAGCTTGAGACTAGCCATAACAAGCTCCTACAATGAGCAGTTCTTC
CASSLRLAITSSYNEQFF
>TRBV25-1|-|-|TRBJ2-5
TGTGCCAGCAGTGCAGCTAACCAAGAGACCCAGTACTTC
CASSAANQETQYF
>TRBV5-1|-|TRBD1|TRBJ2-7
TGCGCCAGCAGCACCCGACAGGGGGAATCCTACGAGCAGTACTTC
CASSTRQGESYEQYF
>TRBV11-2|-|TRBD1|TRBJ1-2
TGTGCCAGCAGCTCCCTGACAGGGATAGTTGGCTACACCTTC
CASSSLTGIVGYTF
>TRBV5-1|-|-|TRBJ2-5
TGCGCCAGCAGCTTGGCCCCGCAGGCGGTGGAGACCCAGTACTTC
CASSLAPQAVETQYF
>TRBV2|few|-|TRBJ2-7
TGTGCCAGCAACCCACCCCTAGAGATCGAGCAGTACTTC
CASNPPLEIEQYF
>TRBV7-3|few|-|TRBJ1-4
TGTGCCAGCAACCCCCTCCACGGAACCGGCCATGAAAAACTGTTTTTT
CASNPLHGTGHEKLFF
>TRBV2|few|-|TRBJ2-1
TGTGCCAGCAGTGACGACGGGCCTAAACCTGAGTTCTTC
CASSDDGPKPEFF
>TRBV6-5|-|-|TRBJ2-3
TGTGCCAGCAGTTACGGGGTAGCGAAAGATACGCAGTATTTT
CASSYGVAKDTQYF
>TRBV2|few|-|TRBJ1-2
TGTGCCAGCAGTGGGTTGAAGGATGGCTACACCTTC
CASSGLKDGYTF
>TRBV29-1|-|-|TRBJ1-2
TGCAGCGCTAGAGGGACACGCGAGACGGATGGCTACACCTTC
CSARGTRETDGYTF
>TRBV29-1|few|-|TRBJ2-5
TGCAGCGTTGTGTGGGGAACTACGCGAGAGACCCAGTACTTC
CSVVWGTTRETQYF
>TRBV6-5|-|-|TRBJ2-6
TGTGCCAGCAGTGGGGTTTACTCTGGGGCCAACGTCCTGACTTTC
CASSGVYSGANVLTF
>TRBV4-1|-|-|TRBJ2-5
TGCGCCAGCAGCCCGATGAAGGGAGGGGGGACGGAGACCCAGTACTTC
CASSPMKGGGTETQYF
>TRBV30|-|-|TRBJ2-5
TGTGCCTGGAGTGTAAGAAGGGAACAAGAGACCCAGTACTTC
CAWSVRREQETQYF
>TRBV5-1|-|-|TRBJ1-5
TGCGCCAGCAGCTTGTCCGGAGGCAATCAGCCCCAGCATTTT
CASSLSGGNQPQHF
>TRBV5-6|-|TRBD1|TRBJ2-7
TGTGCCAGCAGCCCCGGGACAGGGGGCAATGCGGGTACCTACGAGCAGTACTTC
CASSPGTGGNAGTYEQYF
>TRBV27|-|TRBD1|TRBJ2-7
TGTGCCAGCAGACTGGGACAGAGAACCTACGAGCAGTACTTC
CASRLGQRTYEQYF
>TRBV29-1|few|TRBD1|TRBJ2-5
TGCAGCCATGGACAGGGGGGTCAAGAGACCCAGTACTTC
CSHGQGGQETQYF
>TRBV11-2|-|TRBD1|TRBJ2-3
TGTGCCAGCAGCCTCGTCGGACAGGGTGCGGATACGCAGTATTTT
CASSLVGQGADTQYF
>TRBV5-1|-|-|TRBJ1-2
TGCGCCAGCAGCCCAGGGGATCTCAACTATGGCTACACCTTC
CASSPGDLNYGYTF
>TRBV9|-|-|TRBJ2-7
TGTGCCAGCAGCCAGGGTCTTCTTTCCTACGAGCAGTACTTC
CASSQGLLSYEQYF
>TRBV7-3|-|TRBD2|TRBJ2-1
TGTGCCAGCAGCTCTCCAGGGAGGGCTTTGTTCTTC
CASSSPGRALFF
>TRBV28|few|-|TRBJ2-7
TGTGCCAGCAGACAACAGTACGAGCAGTACTTC
CASRQQYEQYF
>TRBV2|-|-|TRBJ1-5
TGTGCCAGCACGAGACAGGTAAATCAGCCCCAGCATTTT
CASTRQVNQPQHF
>TRBV29-1|-|TRBD1|TRBJ2-7
TGCAGCGTTGAAGGACCGGGACAGGGTTACTACGAGCAGTACTTC
CSVEGPGQGYYEQYF
>TRBV30|-|TRBD1|TRBJ1-1
TGTGCCTGGGCGAATTGGGGACAGGGGGACACTGAAGCTTTCTTT
CAWANWGQGDTEAFF
>TRBV2|few|TRBD1|TRBJ2-2
TGTGCCAGCAGTGGATGGACAGGGGGCGCTAACTCCGGGGAGCTGTTTTTT
CASSGWTGGANSGELFF
>TRBV6-1|once|-|TRBJ2-1
TGTGCCAGCAGTCTACCAGGTCGCCAGGGGCGGTTCTTC
CASSLPGRQGRFF
>TRBV7-8|few|TRBD1|TRBJ2-5
TGTGCCAGCAGCCAAGACAGGGTTGTGAAGACCCAGTACTTC
CASSQDRVVKTQYF
>TRBV18|-|-|TRBJ2-1
TGTGCCAGCTCACCGGTCGGGAGTTATGATGAGCAGTTCTTC
CASSPVGSYDEQFF
>TRBV30|-|-|TRBJ2-7
TGTGCCTGGAATGCAGGCTACGAGCAGTACTTC
CAWNAGYEQYF
>TRBV14|few|TRBD1|TRBJ2-7
TGTGCCAGCAGCCAGAACGCAGGGGGCAACGAGCAGTACTTC
CASSQNAGGNEQYF
>TRBV19|-|-|TRBJ2-7
TGTGCCAGTATGCGTCAGGGAGGGGGCTCCTACGAGCAGTACTTC
CASMRQGGGSYEQYF
>TRBV9|-|-|TRBJ2-1
TGTGCCAGCGCACAATTCAATGAGCAGTTCTTC
CASAQFNEQFF
>TRBV4-1|few|-|TRBJ2-7
TGCGCCAGCAGCCAAGTGAGGCTCCGAAACGAGCAGTACTTC
CASSQVRLRNEQYF
>TRBV25-1|-|-|TRBJ2-1
TGTGCCAGCAGTTATTACAATGAGCAGTTCTTC
CASSYYNEQFF
>TRBV7-2|-|TRBD1|TRBJ2-7
TGTGCCAGCAGCAGCCGGACAGGATCGGGCCACGAGCAGTACTTC
CASSSRTGSGHEQYF
>TRBV11-2|-|-|TRBJ2-7
TGTGCCAGCAGAGTCTCTGGCCCCTACGAGCAGTACTTC
CASRVSGPYEQYF
>TRBV6-6|-|-|TRBJ1-1
TGTGCCAGCAGTTACGGCGGGACTCAAGGGGACACTGAAGCTTTCTTT
CASSYGGTQGDTEAFF
>TRBV20-1|-|-|TRBJ2-7
TGCAGTGCTGGACGGGACTCCATCTTC
CSAGRDSIF
>TRBV30|-|TRBD1|TRBJ2-7
TGTGCCTGGAGCCGGGACAGAACCTACGAGCAGTACTTC
CAWSRDRTYEQYF